The clone carrying this TCR beta chain has ten or more counts. The CDR3 regions of TCR beta were amplified from RNA transcripts. A set of HTBI primers served as the primers for a first-round RT-PCR of the TCR CDR3. In TCRdb, the multiplex PCR reads were re-called with MiXCR into one record per CDR3 protein. The sample shows about 840,000 distinct CDR3 sequences, roughly 40% of them seen only once. This record belongs to a study of T cells in Graves' hyperthyroidism and ophthalmopathy. CDR3 length: 12 residues. V was pared by 4 bases and J by 1 base, with 8 bases between. The germline CDR1 and CDR2 sequences are SQVTM and ANQGSEA.

Sequencing was carried out using blood. The V gene is TRBV29-1, the J gene TRBJ2-7; TRBD2 might be the D (5 bases). The source is a man aged 18 to 30 with Graves' hyperthyroidism. The CDR3 loop is CSVGPGSYEQYF. As DNA, the CDR3 is TGCAGCGTTGGGCCGGGATCCTACGAGCAGTACTTC.